The T cell receptor beta chain described here comes from a study of Graves' ophthalmopathy and Graves' hyperthyroidism. This clonotype was observed a few times. Amplification from RNA transcripts yielded the TCR beta CDR3 regions. RT-PCR was first run with HTBI primers, then multiplex PCR in a second round. One entry per CDR3 protein results from TCRdb running MiXCR on the multiplex PCR reads. The sample records hundreds of thousands of distinct CDR3 sequences, around a fifth being singletons. CDR1 is MNHNS, CDR2 SASEGT, per germline. The CDR3 contains 15 residues. Trimming took off 5 bases at V and 9 bases at J, with 17 bases between the two ends.

This receptor was obtained from a young woman with stable Graves' hyperthyroidism. Some clones in this sample may be carry-over from other donors' samples. Input material: peripheral blood. The V gene is TRBV6-1, the J gene TRBJ1-6, with D perhaps TRBD1 (5 bases). In DNA form, the CDR3 reads TGTGCCAGCAGTCCAGACAGTCAGCGAATTTCACCCCTCCACTTT. The encoded protein is CASSPDSQRISPLHF.